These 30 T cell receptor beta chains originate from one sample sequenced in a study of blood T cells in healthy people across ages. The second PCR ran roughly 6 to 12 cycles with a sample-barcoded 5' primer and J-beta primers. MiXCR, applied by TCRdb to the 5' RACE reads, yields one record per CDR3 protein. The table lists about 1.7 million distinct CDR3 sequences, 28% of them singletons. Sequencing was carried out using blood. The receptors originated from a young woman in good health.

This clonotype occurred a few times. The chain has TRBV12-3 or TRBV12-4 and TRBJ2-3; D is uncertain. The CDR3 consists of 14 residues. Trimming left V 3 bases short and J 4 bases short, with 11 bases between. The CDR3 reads CASSLDVNADTQYF. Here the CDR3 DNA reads TGTGCCAGCAGTTTGGATGTAAACGCAGATACGCAGTATTTT.

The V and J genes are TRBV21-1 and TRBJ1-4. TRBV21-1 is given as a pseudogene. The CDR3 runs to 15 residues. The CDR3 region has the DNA TGTGCCAGCAGCAAAGAGGAGGGAACTAATGAAAAACTGTTTTTT. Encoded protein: CASSKEEGTNEKLFF.

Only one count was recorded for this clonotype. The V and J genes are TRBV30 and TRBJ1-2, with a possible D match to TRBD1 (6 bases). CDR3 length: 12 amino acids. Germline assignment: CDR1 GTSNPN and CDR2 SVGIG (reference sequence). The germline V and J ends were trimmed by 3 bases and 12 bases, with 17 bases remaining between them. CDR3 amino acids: CAWSPSDRSNTF. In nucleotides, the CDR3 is TGTGCCTGGAGCCCCTCCGACAGGTCGAACACCTTC.

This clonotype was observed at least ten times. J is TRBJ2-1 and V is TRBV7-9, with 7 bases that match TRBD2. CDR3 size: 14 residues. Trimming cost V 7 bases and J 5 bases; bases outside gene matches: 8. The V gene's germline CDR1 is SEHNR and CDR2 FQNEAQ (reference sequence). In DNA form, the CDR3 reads TGTGCCAGCAAACTGACTAGCACAGACAATGAGCAGTTCTTC. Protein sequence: CASKLTSTDNEQFF.

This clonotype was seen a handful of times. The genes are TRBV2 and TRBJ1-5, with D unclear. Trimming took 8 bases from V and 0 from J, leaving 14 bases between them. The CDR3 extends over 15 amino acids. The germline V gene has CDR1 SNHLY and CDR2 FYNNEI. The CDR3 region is CASGGAGNSNQPQHF. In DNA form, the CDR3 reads TGTGCCAGCGGAGGTGCGGGGAATAGCAATCAGCCCCAGCATTTT. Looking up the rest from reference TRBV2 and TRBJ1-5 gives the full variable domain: EPEVTQTPSHQVTQMGQEVILRCVPISNHLYFYWYRQILGQKVEFLVSFYNNEISEKSEIFDDQFSVERPDGSNFTLKIRSTKLEDSAMYFCASGGAGNSNQPQHFGDGTRLSIL.

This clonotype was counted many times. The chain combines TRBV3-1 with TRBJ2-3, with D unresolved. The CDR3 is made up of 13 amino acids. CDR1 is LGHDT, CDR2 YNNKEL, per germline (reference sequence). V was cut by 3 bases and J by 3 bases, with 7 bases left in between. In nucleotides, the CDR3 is TGTGCCAGCAGCCAGGTCCAGACAGATACGCAGTATTTT. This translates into CASSQVQTDTQYF.

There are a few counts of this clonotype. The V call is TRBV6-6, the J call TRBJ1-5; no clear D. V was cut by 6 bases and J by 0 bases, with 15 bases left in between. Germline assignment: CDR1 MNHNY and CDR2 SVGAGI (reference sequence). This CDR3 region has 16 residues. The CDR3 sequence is CASSPLRANSNQPQHF. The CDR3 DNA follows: TGTGCCAGCAGCCCGCTGAGGGCCAATAGCAATCAGCCCCAGCATTTT.

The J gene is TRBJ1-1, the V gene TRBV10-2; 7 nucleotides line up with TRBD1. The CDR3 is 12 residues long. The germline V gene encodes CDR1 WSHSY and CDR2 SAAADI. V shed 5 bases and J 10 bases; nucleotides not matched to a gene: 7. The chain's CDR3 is CASSSWDSLAFF. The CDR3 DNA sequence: TGCGCCAGCAGTAGTTGGGACAGCCTAGCTTTCTTT.

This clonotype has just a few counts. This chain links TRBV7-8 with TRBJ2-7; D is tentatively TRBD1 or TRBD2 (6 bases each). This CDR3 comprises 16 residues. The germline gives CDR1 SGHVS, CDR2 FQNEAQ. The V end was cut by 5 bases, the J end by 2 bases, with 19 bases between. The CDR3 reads CASSPSWGAQAYEQYF. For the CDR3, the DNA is TGTGCCAGCAGCCCCTCCTGGGGGGCACAAGCCTACGAGCAGTACTTC.

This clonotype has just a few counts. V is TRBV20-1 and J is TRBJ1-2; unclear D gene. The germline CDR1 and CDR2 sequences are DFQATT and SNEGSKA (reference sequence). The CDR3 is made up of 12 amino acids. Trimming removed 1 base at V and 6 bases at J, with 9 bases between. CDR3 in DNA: TGCAGTGCTAGAGGATTGGAGGATGGCTACACCTTC. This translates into CSARGLEDGYTF.

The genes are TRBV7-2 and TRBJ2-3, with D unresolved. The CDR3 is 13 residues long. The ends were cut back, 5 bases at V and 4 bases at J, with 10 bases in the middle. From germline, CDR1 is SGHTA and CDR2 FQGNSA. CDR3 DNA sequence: TGTGCCAGCAGCAAAGGGCTAGCAGATACGCAGTATTTT. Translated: CASSKGLADTQYF.

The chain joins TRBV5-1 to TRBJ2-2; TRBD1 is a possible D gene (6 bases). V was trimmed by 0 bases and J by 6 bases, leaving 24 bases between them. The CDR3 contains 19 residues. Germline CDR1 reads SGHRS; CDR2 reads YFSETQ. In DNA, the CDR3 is TGCGCCAGCAGCTTGGTGGCAGGGGACCCATACTTCGAACCCGGGGAGCTGTTTTTT. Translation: CASSLVAGDPYFEPGELFF.

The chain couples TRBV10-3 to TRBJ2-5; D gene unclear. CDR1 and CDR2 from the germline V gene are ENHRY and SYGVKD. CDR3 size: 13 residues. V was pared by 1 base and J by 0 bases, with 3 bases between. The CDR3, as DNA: TGTGCCATCAGTGAGTTGGACCAAGAGACCCAGTACTTC. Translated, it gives CAISELDQETQYF.

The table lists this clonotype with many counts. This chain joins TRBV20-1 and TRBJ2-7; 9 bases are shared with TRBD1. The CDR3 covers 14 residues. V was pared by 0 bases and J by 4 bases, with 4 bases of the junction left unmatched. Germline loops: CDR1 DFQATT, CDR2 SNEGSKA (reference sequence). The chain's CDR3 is CSARDGQGLYEQYF. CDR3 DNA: TGCAGTGCTAGAGATGGACAGGGGCTATACGAGCAGTACTTC.

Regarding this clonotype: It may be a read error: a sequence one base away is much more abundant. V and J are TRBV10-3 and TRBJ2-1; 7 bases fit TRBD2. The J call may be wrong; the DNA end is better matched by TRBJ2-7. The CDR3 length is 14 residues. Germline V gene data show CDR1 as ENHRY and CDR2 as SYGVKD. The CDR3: CAIGGAGAYNEQYF. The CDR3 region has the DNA TGTGCGATCGGAGGGGCGGGAGCCTACAATGAGCAGTACTTC.

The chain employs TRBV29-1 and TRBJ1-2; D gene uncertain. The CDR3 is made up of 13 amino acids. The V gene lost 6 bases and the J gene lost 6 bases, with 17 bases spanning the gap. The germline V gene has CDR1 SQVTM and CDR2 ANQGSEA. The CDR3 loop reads CSVEPVGRDGYTF. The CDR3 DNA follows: TGCAGCGTGGAACCTGTCGGCAGAGATGGCTACACCTTC.

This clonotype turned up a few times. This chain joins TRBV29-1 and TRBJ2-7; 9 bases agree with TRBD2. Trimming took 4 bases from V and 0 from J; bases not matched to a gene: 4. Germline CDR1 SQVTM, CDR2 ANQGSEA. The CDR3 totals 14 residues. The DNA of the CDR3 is TGCAGCGTTGTAGCGGGAGATCCCTCCTACGAGCAGTACTTC. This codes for CSVVAGDPSYEQYF.

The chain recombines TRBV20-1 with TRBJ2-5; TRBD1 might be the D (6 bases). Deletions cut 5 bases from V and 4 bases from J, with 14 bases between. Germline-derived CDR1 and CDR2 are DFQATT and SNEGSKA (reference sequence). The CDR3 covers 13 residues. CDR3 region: CSARYTGIETQYF. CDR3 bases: TGCAGTGCTCGCTATACAGGGATAGAGACCCAGTACTTC.

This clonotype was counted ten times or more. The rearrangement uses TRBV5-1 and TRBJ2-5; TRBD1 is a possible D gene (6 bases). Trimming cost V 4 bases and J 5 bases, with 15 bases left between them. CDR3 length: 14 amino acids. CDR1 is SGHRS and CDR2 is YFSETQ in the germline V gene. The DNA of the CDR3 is TGCGCCAGCAGCGGCCAGGGGATGAGGGAGACCCAGTACTTC. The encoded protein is CASSGQGMRETQYF.

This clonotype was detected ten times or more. CDR3 loop: CASSLASSGVDYEQYF. The CDR3 coding sequence is TGTGCCAGCAGCTTGGCTTCTAGCGGGGTCGACTACGAGCAGTACTTC. The V and J genes are TRBV5-5 and TRBJ2-7; TRBD2 matches 9 bases. The CDR3 loop spans 16 amino acids. Germline CDR1 SGHKS, CDR2 YYEKEE (reference sequence). J lost 3 bases, V lost 0 bases, and 7 bases had no gene match. Filled out from reference TRBV5-5 and TRBJ2-7, the complete variable domain reads DAGVTQSPTHLIKTRGQQVTLRCSPISGHKSVSWYQQVLGQGPQFIFQYYEKEERGRGNFPDRFSARQFPNYSSELNVNALLLGDSALYLCASSLASSGVDYEQYFGPGTRLTVT.

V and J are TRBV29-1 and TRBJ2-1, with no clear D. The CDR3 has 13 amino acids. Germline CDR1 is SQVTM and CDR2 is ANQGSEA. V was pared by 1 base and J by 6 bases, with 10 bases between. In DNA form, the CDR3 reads TGCAGCGTTGAAGTGGCCTTGGGCAATGAGCAGTTCTTC. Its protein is CSVEVALGNEQFF.

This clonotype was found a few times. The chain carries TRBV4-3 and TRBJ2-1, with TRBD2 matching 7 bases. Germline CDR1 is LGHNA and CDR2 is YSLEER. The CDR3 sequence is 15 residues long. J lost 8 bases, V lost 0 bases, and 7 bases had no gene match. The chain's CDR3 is CASSQELALVDEQFF. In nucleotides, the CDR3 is TGCGCCAGCAGCCAAGAACTAGCGTTAGTGGATGAGCAGTTCTTC.

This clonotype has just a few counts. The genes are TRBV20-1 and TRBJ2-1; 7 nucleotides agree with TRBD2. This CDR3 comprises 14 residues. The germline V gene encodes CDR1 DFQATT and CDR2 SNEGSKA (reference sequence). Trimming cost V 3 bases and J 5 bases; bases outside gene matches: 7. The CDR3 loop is CSASQPSGHNEQFF. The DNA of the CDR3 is TGCAGTGCTAGCCAGCCTAGCGGTCACAATGAGCAGTTCTTC.

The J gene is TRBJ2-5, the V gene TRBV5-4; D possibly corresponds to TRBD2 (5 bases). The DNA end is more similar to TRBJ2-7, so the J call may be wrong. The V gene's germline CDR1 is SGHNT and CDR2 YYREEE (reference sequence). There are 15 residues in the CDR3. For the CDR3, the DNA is TGTGCCAGCAGCCCTTCGGCGGGCGGATACTACGAGCAGTACTTC. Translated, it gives CASSPSAGGYYEQYF.

CDR3 protein: CASSYNRGREQFF. The CDR3 DNA reads as TGTGCCAGCAGCTATAACAGGGGAAGAGAGCAGTTCTTC. The rearrangement links TRBV7-2 to TRBJ2-1; 7 bases align to TRBD1. Germline trimming cut 4 bases from V and 10 bases from J; bases unmatched to any gene: 7. The germline gives CDR1 SGHTA, CDR2 FQGNSA. The CDR3 has 13 residues.

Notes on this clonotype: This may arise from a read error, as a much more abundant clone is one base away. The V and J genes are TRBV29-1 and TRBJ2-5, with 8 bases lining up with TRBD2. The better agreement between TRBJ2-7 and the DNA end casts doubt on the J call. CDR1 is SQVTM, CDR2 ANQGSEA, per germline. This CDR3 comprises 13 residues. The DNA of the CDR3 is TGCAGCGTTAGAGGACTAGCAGGCCACGAGCAGTACTTC. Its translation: CSVRGLAGHEQYF.

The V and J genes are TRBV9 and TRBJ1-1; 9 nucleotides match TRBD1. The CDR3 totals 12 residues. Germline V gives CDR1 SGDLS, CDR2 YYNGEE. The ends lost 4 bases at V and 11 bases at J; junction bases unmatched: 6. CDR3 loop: CASSPRTGEAFF. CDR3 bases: TGTGCCAGCAGCCCCCGGACAGGGGAGGCTTTCTTT. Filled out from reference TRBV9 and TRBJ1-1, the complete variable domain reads DSGVTQTPKHLITATGQRVTLRCSPRSGDLSVYWYQQSLDQGLQFLIQYYNGEERAKGNILERFSAQQFPDLHSELNLSSLELGDSALYFCASSPRTGEAFFGQGTRLTVV.

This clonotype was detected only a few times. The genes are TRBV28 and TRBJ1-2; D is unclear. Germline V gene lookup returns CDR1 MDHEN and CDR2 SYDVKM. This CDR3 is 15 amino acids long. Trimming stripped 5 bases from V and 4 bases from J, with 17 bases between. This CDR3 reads CASSPHKKRSYGYTF. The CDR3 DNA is TGTGCCAGCAGTCCTCATAAGAAACGGTCCTATGGCTACACCTTC.

The CDR3 sequence is CASSSGQGGGDTQYF. The CDR3 nucleotides read TGCGCCAGCAGCTCGGGACAGGGAGGCGGGGATACGCAGTATTTT. The chain uses TRBV5-1 and TRBJ2-3; 9 positions match TRBD1. This CDR3 comprises 15 residues. The J segment lost 6 bases and the V segment lost 3 bases, leaving 8 bases of the junction unmatched. Germline values: CDR1 SGHRS, CDR2 YFSETQ.

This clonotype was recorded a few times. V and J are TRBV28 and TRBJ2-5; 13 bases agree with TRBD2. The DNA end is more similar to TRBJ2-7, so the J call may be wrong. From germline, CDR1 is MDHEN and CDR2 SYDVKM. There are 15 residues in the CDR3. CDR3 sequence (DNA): TGTGCCAGGAACATTAACGGGACTAGCGGGATCGAGCAGTACTTC. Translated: CARNINGTSGIEQYF.